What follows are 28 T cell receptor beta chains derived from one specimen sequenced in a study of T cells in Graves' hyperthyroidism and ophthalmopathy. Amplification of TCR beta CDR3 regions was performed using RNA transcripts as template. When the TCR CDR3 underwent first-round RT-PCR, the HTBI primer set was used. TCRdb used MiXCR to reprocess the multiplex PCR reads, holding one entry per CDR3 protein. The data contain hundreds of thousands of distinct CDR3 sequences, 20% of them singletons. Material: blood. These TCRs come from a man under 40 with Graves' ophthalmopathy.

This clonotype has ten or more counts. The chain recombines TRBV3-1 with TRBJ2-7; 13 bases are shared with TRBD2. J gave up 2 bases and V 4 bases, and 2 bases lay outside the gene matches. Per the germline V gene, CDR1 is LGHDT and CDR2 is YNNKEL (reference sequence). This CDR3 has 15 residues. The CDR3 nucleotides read TGTGCCAGCAGCCCAGGGACTAGCGGGACCTACGAGCAGTACTTC. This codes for CASSPGTSGTYEQYF.

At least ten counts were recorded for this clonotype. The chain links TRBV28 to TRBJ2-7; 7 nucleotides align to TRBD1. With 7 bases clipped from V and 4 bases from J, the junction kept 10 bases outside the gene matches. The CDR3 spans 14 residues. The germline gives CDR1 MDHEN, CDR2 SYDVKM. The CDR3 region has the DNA TGTGCCAGCAACACTCCCAGGGGGTCGTACGAGCAGTACTTC. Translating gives CASNTPRGSYEQYF.

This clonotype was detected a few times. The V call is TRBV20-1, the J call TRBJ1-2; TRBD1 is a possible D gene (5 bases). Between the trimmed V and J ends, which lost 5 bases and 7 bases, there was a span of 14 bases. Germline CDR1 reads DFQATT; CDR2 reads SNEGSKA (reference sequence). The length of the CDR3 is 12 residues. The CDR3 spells CSARGTSGGYTF. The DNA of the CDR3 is TGCAGTGCTCGCGGGACCTCCGGTGGCTACACCTTC.

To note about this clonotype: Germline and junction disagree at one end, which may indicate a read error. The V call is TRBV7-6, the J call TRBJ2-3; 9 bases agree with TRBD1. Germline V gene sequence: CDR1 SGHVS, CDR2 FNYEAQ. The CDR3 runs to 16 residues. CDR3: CASSLGQGGSTDTQCF. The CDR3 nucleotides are TGTGCCAGCAGCTTAGGACAGGGGGGAAGCACAGATACGCAGTGTTTT.

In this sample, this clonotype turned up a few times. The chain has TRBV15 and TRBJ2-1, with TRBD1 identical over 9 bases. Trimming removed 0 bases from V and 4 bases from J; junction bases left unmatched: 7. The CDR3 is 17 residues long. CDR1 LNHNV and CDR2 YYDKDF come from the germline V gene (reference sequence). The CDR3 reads CATSRDFATGGYNEQFF. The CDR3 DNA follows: TGTGCCACCAGCAGAGATTTCGCGACAGGGGGATACAATGAGCAGTTCTTC.

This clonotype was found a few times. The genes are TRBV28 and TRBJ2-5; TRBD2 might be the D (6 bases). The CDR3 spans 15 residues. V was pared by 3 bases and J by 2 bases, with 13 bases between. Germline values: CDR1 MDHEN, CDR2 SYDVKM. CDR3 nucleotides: TGTGCCAGCAGTTTTAGCGGAGCCCTTCAAGAGACCCAGTACTTC. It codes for CASSFSGALQETQYF.

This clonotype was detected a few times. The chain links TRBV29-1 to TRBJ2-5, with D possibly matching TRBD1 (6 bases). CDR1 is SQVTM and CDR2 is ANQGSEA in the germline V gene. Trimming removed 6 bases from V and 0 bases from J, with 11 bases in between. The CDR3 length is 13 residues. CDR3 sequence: CSVGTGYQETQYF. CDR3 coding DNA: TGCAGCGTGGGAACAGGGTACCAAGAGACCCAGTACTTC.

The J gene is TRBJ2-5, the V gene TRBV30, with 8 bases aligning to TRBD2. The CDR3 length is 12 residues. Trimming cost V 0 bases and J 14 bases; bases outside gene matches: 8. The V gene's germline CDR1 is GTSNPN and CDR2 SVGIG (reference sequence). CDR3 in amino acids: CAWSVPSGRLYF. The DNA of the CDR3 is TGTGCCTGGAGTGTACCCAGCGGGAGATTATACTTC.

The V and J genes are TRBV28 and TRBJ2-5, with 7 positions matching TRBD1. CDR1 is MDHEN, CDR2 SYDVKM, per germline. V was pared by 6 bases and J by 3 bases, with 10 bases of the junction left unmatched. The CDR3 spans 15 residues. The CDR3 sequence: CASSRIQGTEETQYF. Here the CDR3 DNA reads TGTGCCAGCAGCCGAATACAGGGGACAGAAGAGACCCAGTACTTC.

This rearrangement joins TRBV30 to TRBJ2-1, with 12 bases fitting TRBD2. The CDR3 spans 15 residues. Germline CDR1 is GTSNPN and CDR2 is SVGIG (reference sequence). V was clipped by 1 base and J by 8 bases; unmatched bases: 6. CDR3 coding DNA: TGTGCCTGGAGTGGACTAGCGGGAGCTTGGTATGAGCAGTTCTTC. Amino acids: CAWSGLAGAWYEQFF.

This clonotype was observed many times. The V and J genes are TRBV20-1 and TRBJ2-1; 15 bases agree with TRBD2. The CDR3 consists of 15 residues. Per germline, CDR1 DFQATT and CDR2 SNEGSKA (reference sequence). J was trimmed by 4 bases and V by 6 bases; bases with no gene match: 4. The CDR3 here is CSAPGLAGGYNEQFF. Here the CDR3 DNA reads TGCAGTGCGCCCGGACTAGCGGGAGGGTACAATGAGCAGTTCTTC.

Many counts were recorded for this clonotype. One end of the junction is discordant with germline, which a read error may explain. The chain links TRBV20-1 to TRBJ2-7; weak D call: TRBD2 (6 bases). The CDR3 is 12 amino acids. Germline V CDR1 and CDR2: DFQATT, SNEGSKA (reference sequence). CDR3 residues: CSAREEGYEQYF. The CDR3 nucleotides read TGCAGTGCTCGAGAGGAGGGCTACGAGCAGTACTTC.

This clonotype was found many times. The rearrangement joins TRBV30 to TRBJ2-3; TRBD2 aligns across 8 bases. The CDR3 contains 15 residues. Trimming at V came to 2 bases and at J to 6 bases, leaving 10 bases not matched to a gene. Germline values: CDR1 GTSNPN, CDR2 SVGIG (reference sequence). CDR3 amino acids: CAWSYGGGRWDTQYF. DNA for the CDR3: TGTGCCTGGAGTTATGGGGGCGGGAGGTGGGATACGCAGTATTTT.

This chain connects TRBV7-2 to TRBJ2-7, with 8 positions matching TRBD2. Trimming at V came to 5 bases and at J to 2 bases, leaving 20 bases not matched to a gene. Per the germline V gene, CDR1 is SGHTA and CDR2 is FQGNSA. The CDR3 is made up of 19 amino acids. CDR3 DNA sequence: TGTGCCAGCAGCCATCTCATTATGGCTAGCGGGCCCCCAACCTACGAGCAGTACTTC. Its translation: CASSHLIMASGPPTYEQYF.

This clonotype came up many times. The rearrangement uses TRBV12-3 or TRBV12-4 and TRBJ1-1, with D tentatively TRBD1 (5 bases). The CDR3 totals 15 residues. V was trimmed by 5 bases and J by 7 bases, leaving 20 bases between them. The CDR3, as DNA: TGTGCCAGCAGTCCCTCTGGAAGGGGAGTACGTGAAGCTTTCTTT. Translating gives CASSPSGRGVREAFF.

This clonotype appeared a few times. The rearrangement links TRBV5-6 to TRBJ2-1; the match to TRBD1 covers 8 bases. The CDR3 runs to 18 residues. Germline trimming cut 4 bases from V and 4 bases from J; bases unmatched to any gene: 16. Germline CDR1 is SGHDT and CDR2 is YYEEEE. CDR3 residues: CASSVWGSGTGLYNEQFF. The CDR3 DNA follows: TGTGCCAGCAGCGTTTGGGGGTCCGGGACAGGACTATACAATGAGCAGTTCTTC.

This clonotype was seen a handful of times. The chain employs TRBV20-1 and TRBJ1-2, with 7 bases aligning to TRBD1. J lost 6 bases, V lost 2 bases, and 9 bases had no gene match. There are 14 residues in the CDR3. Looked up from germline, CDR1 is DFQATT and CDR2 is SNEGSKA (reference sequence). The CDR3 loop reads CSARSGRQGHGYTF. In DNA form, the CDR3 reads TGCAGTGCTAGATCCGGGAGACAGGGACATGGCTACACCTTC.

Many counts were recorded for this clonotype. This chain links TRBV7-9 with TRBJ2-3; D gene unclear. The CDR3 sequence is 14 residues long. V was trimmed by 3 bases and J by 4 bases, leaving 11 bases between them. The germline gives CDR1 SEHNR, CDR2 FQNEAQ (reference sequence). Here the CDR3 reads CASSFGRVADTQYF. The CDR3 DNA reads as TGTGCCAGCAGCTTCGGTCGGGTCGCAGATACGCAGTATTTT.

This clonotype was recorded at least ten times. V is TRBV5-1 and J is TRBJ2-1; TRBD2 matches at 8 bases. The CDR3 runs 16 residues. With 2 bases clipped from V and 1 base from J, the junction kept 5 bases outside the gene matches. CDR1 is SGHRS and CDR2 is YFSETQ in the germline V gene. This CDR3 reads CASSFRASGSYNEQFF. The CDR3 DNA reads TGCGCCAGCAGCTTTAGGGCTAGCGGGTCCTACAATGAGCAGTTCTTC.

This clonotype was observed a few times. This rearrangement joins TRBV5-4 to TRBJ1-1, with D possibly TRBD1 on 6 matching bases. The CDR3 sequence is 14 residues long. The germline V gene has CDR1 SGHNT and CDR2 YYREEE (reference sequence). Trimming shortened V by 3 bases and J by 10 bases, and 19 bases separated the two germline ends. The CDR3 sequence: CASSSREGVGRAFF. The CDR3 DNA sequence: TGTGCCAGCAGCTCACGGGAGGGGGTCGGCAGAGCTTTCTTT.

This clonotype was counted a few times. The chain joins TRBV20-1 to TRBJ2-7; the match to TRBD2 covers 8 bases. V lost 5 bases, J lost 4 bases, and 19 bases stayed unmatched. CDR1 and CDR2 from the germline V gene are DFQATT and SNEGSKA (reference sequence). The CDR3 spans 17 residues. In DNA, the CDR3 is TGCAGTGCTTGGGTTTACCAAGGCGGGAGGTCTCTTTACGAGCAGTACTTC. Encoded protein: CSAWVYQGGRSLYEQYF.

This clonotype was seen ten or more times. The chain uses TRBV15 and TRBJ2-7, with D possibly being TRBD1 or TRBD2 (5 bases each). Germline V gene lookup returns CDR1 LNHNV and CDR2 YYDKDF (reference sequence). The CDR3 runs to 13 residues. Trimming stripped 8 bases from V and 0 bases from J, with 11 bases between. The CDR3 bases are TGTGCCACCCGGGACGGAAGCTCCTACGAGCAGTACTTC. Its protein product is CATRDGSSYEQYF.

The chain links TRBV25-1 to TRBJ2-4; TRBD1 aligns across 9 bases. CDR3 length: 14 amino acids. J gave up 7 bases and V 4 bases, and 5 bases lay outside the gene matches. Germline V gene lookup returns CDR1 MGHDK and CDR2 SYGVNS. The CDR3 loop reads CASSVTGGVNIQYF. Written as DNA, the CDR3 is TGTGCCAGCAGTGTAACAGGGGGCGTCAACATTCAGTACTTC. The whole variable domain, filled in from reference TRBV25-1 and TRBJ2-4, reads EADIYQTPRYLVIGTGKKITLECSQTMGHDKMYWYQQDPGMELHLIHYSYGVNSTEKGDLSSESTVSRIRTEHFPLTLESARPSHTSQYLCASSVTGGVNIQYFGAGTRLSVL.

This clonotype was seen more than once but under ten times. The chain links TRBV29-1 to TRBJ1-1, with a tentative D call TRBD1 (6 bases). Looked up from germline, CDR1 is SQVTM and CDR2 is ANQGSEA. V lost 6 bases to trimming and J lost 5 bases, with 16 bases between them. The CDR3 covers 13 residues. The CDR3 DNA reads TGCAGCGTCCGGGACAAGGGGTTTACTGAAGCTTTCTTT. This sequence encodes CSVRDKGFTEAFF.

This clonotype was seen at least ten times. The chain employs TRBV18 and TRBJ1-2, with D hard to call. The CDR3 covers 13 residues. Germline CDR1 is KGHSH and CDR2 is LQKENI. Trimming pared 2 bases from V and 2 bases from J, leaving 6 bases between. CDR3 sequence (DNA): TGTGCCAGCTCACCAGTAAAGAACTATGGCTACACCTTC. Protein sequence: CASSPVKNYGYTF.

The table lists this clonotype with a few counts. The CDR3 spells CASSLYSAGPSEKLFF. The DNA for the CDR3 is TGTGCCAGCAGCTTGTATTCGGCAGGGCCGAGCGAAAAACTGTTTTTT. The rearrangement joins TRBV5-6 to TRBJ1-4; TRBD1 is a possible D gene (5 bases). Germline-derived CDR1 and CDR2 are SGHDT and YYEEEE. The CDR3 extends over 16 amino acids. Trimming took 1 base from V and 8 from J, leaving 18 bases between them.

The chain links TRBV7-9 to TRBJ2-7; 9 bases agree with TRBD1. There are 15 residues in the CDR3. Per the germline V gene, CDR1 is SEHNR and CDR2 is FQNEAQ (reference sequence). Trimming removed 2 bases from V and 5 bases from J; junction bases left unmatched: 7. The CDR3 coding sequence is TGTGCCAGCAGCTTACTAGGACAGGGGTCCAACGAGCAGTACTTC. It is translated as CASSLLGQGSNEQYF. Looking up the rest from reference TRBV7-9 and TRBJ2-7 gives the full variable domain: DTGVSQNPRHKITKRGQNVTFRCDPISEHNRLYWYRQTLGQGPEFLTYFQNEAQLEKSRLLSDRFSAERPKGSFSTLEIQRTEQGDSAMYLCASSLLGQGSNEQYFGPGTRLTVT.

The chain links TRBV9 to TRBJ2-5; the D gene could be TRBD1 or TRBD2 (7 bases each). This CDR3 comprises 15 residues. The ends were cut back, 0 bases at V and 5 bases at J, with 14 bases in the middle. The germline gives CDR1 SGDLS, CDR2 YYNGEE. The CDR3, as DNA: TGTGCCAGCAGCGTAGCGACAGGGACTACGGAGACCCAGTACTTC. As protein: CASSVATGTTETQYF.